The following is a T cell receptor beta chain sequence with its context. These data originate in a study of blood T cell repertoires in COVID-19. Sequencing used immunoSEQ multiplex PCR; TCRdb keeps in-frame clones, though not all of them. The sample comprises fewer than 200,000 clones, over 80% of which are singletons, and 3% to 3.5% rests with the top ten. V shed 1 base and J shed 2 bases, with 11 bases lying between them. Germline V gives CDR1 SGDLS, CDR2 YYNGEE. The CDR3 loop spans 15 amino acids. The chain employs TRBV9 and TRBJ2-3; D perhaps matches TRBD1 (5 bases). The sequenced material came from PBMCs or T cells enriched from blood (not recorded which). This clonotype originated in a woman in her twenties or thirties who had been exposed to COVID-19. CDR3 protein: CASSVQGEFTDTQYF. CDR3 DNA sequence: TGTGCCAGCAGCGTACAGGGCGAATTCACAGATACGCAGTATTTT.